These 27 T cell receptor beta chains originate from one sample sequenced in a study of Ad26.COV2.S vaccination and SARS-CoV-2 variants. Profiling relied on immunoSEQ multiplex PCR, and the TCRdb table lists in-frame clones only, not all of them. This repertoire shows more than 350,000 clones, 75% to 95% found once; its top ten account for approximately 12%. Treatment indicated: about 20 received Ad26.COV2.S at low or high dose, single or two shots; five or six received placebo; per-sample allocation not given. Sampling happened 63 days after the first vaccine or placebo injection. The sequenced sample was peripheral blood, obtained in a trial of Ad26.COV2.S vaccine versus placebo. Receptor source: a person aged 18-60 years who received the Ad26.COV2.S COVID-19 vaccine or a placebo.

The J gene is TRBJ2-2, the V gene TRBV5-1; tentatively, D is TRBD2 (5 bases). V shed 0 bases and J shed 7 bases, with 13 bases lying between them. This CDR3 is 15 amino acids long. Per germline, CDR1 SGHRS and CDR2 YFSETQ. The CDR3 region is CASSLGLAAGGELFF. The CDR3, as DNA: TGCGCCAGCAGCTTGGGGCTAGCCGCGGGCGGGGAGCTGTTTTTT. Drawing the rest from reference TRBV5-1 and TRBJ2-2, the complete variable domain is KAGVTQTPRYLIKTRGQQVTLSCSPISGHRSVSWYQQTPGQGLQFLFEYFSETQRNKGNFPGRFSGRQFSNSRSEMNVSTLELGDSALYLCASSLGLAAGGELFFGEGSRLTVL.

The genes are TRBV7-6 and TRBJ2-2, with D possibly being TRBD1 (6 bases). This CDR3 is 15 amino acids long. Per germline, CDR1 SGHVS and CDR2 FNYEAQ. Deletions cut 2 bases from V and 6 bases from J, with 13 bases between. The CDR3 region is CASSLSPQGPGELFF. The CDR3 DNA reads TGTGCCAGCAGCTTATCGCCACAGGGCCCCGGGGAGCTGTTTTTT.

The rearrangement joins TRBV7-3 to TRBJ2-5; weak D call: TRBD2 (6 bases). This CDR3 region has 14 residues. Per the germline V gene, CDR1 is SGHTA and CDR2 is FQGTGA. V gave up 8 bases and J gave up 1 base, with 14 bases separating them. CDR3: CASARWEAQETQYF. The CDR3 bases are TGTGCCAGCGCAAGGTGGGAGGCCCAAGAGACCCAGTACTTC.

The chain combines TRBV19 with TRBJ2-4; tentatively, D is TRBD2 (6 bases). CDR1 and CDR2 from the germline V gene are LNHDA and SQIVND (reference sequence). This CDR3 is built from 16 residues. V was cut by 0 bases and J by 0 bases, with 9 bases left in between. The CDR3 is CASSIDGGLAKNIQYF. The DNA of the CDR3 is TGTGCCAGTAGTATAGACGGGGGTCTAGCCAAAAACATTCAGTACTTC.

The rearrangement links TRBV28 to TRBJ1-1; D not certain. The CDR3 loop spans 16 amino acids. CDR1 is MDHEN, CDR2 SYDVKM, per germline. The V gene lost 5 bases and the J gene lost 4 bases, with 20 bases spanning the gap. The CDR3, as DNA: TGTGCCAGCAGTCCACTGAGGCTTACGACCGGCACTGAAGCTTTCTTT. Residues: CASSPLRLTTGTEAFF. Full variable domain (remainder filled in from reference TRBV28 and TRBJ1-1): DVKVTQSSRYLVKRTGEKVFLECVQDMDHENMFWYRQDPGLGLRLIYFSYDVKMKEKGDIPEGYSVSREKKERFSLILESASTNQTSMYLCASSPLRLTTGTEAFFGQGTRLTVV.

The chain couples TRBV5-4 to TRBJ2-3; TRBD2 is a possible D gene (6 bases). The V and J ends lost 5 bases and 4 bases respectively, with 23 bases between them. The CDR3 loop spans 17 amino acids. Germline V lookup: CDR1 SGHNT, CDR2 YYREEE (reference sequence). DNA for the CDR3: TGTGCCAGCAGTTTAGCTGGAAGTAGCGGACGGCCAGATACGCAGTATTTT. Translation: CASSLAGSSGRPDTQYF.

The chain employs TRBV10-2 and TRBJ2-7; D call uncertain. V lost 6 bases and J 3 bases, leaving 9 bases between the germline ends. In germline, CDR1 is WSHSY, CDR2 SAAADI. This CDR3 comprises 12 residues. CDR3: CASSPSDYEQYF. The CDR3 bases are TGCGCCAGCAGCCCCAGTGACTACGAGCAGTACTTC.

The chain couples TRBV5-5 to TRBJ2-1; TRBD2 aligns across 11 bases. The V and J ends lost 0 bases and 8 bases, in that order; junction bases with no gene match: 4. This CDR3 has 15 amino acids. Germline loops: CDR1 SGHKS, CDR2 YYEKEE (reference sequence). In nucleotides, the CDR3 is TGTGCCAGCAGCTTGGTTGTAGCGGGAGGGGATGAGCAGTTCTTC. Its protein is CASSLVVAGGDEQFF.

This clone was seen only a few times. The chain links TRBV27 to TRBJ1-6; D is uncertain. V lost 6 bases to trimming and J lost 0 bases, with 6 bases between them. The CDR3 totals 14 residues. Germline V gene sequence: CDR1 MNHEY, CDR2 SMNVEV (reference sequence). As DNA, the CDR3 is TGTGCCAGCAGACCCAGCTCCTATAATTCACCCCTCCACTTT. Translated: CASRPSSYNSPLHF.

This clone was counted once. The gene calls are TRBV2 and TRBJ1-6; D might be TRBD1 (5 bases). Looked up from germline, CDR1 is SNHLY and CDR2 is FYNNEI. This CDR3 has 15 amino acids. Trimming took off 2 bases at V and 2 bases at J, with 7 bases between the two ends. The CDR3 DNA follows: TGTGCCAGCAGTGAACGGGGCCCCTATAATTCACCCCTCCACTTT. Its translation is CASSERGPYNSPLHF. The variable domain in full, completed from reference TRBV2 and TRBJ1-6, reads EPEVTQTPSHQVTQMGQEVILRCVPISNHLYFYWYRQILGQKVEFLVSFYNNEISEKSEIFDDQFSVERPDGSNFTLKIRSTKLEDSAMYFCASSERGPYNSPLHFGNGTRLTVT.

V gene TRBV27 combines with J gene TRBJ2-3, with 9 positions matching TRBD1. The CDR3 has 13 amino acids. V lost 7 bases, J lost 4 bases, and 3 bases stayed unmatched. Germline-derived CDR1 and CDR2 are MNHEY and SMNVEV (reference sequence). The CDR3 here is CASKTGGSDTQYF. The CDR3 bases are TGTGCCAGCAAGACAGGGGGATCAGATACGCAGTATTTT.

The chain employs TRBV5-1 and TRBJ2-5; no firm D call. The CDR3 runs 10 residues. V shed 5 bases and J shed 5 bases, with 4 bases lying between them. The germline gives CDR1 SGHRS, CDR2 YFSETQ. The CDR3 is CASSRETQYF. In DNA, the CDR3 is TGCGCCAGCAGTCGGGAGACCCAGTACTTC.

The V call is TRBV2, the J call TRBJ2-7; 9 nucleotides align to TRBD1. V shed 8 bases, J shed 5 bases, and the junction held 7 bases outside the gene matches. This CDR3 has 13 amino acids. The V gene's germline CDR1 is SNHLY and CDR2 FYNNEI. The CDR3 bases are TGTGCCAGCGTCCGGGACAGGGACAACGAGCAGTACTTC. Translation: CASVRDRDNEQYF.

V and J are TRBV7-2 and TRBJ2-5; no clear D gene. V lost 1 base and J lost 9, with 12 bases in between. This CDR3 region has 13 residues. Germline V gene sequence: CDR1 SGHTA, CDR2 FQGNSA. CDR3 DNA: TGTGCCAGCAGCTTAGGGAGAAGAGAACCCCAGTACTTC. Translating it yields CASSLGRREPQYF.

The J gene is TRBJ2-1, the V gene TRBV30, with D perhaps matching TRBD2 (5 bases). CDR1 and CDR2 (germline): GTSNPN, SVGIG (reference sequence). Deletions cut 3 bases from V and 13 bases from J, with 16 bases between. The length of the CDR3 is 12 residues. The CDR3 reads CAWSPGDASQFF. In DNA form, the CDR3 reads TGTGCCTGGAGCCCCGGGGATGCTTCCCAGTTCTTC. The variable domain in full, with the rest retrieved from reference TRBV30 and TRBJ2-1, is SQTIHQWPATLVQPVGSPLSLECTVEGTSNPNLYWYRQAAGRGLQLLFYSVGIGQISSEVPQNLSASRPQDRQFILSSKKLLLSDSGFYLCAWSPGDASQFFGPGTRLTVL.

This sequence joins TRBV6-5 and TRBJ2-7; tentative D call: TRBD2 (5 bases). The germline V gene encodes CDR1 MNHEY and CDR2 SVGAGI. The CDR3 runs 14 residues. V was trimmed by 4 bases and J by 7 bases, leaving 17 bases between them. CDR3: CASSSLDSPREQYF. CDR3 nucleotides: TGTGCCAGCAGTTCCTTGGACTCTCCCCGAGAGCAGTACTTC.

The rearrangement uses TRBV5-5 and TRBJ2-5, with D possibly being TRBD2 (5 bases). The germline V gene has CDR1 SGHKS and CDR2 YYEKEE (reference sequence). This CDR3 contains 12 residues. V was trimmed by 4 bases and J by 5 bases, leaving 9 bases between them. The CDR3 nucleotides are TGTGCCAGCAGCGGAGGCGACGAGACCCAGTACTTC. As protein: CASSGGDETQYF.

V and J are TRBV2 and TRBJ1-1; D uncertain. Trimming cost V 6 bases and J 1 base, with 6 bases left between them. The germline V gene has CDR1 SNHLY and CDR2 FYNNEI. The CDR3 sequence is 12 residues long. This chain's CDR3 is CASRPQNTEAFF. Written as DNA, the CDR3 is TGTGCCAGCAGGCCCCAGAACACTGAAGCTTTCTTT.

This chain uses TRBV24-1 with TRBJ1-5, with a weak D call TRBD1 (5 bases). This CDR3 contains 14 residues. CDR1 and CDR2 (germline): KGHDR, SFDVKD. Trimming stripped 4 bases from V and 0 bases from J, with 6 bases between. The CDR3 DNA follows: TGTGCCACCAGTGAAGGGGTTAGCAATCAGCCCCAGCATTTT. Protein sequence: CATSEGVSNQPQHF.

V usage is TRBV4-1 and J usage is TRBJ2-7; 8 bases are a match to TRBD2. This CDR3 has 17 amino acids. CDR1 is MGHRA and CDR2 is YSYEKL in the germline V gene. V lost 1 base, J lost 5 bases, and 13 bases stayed unmatched. The CDR3 is CASSQAGGAGGGNEQYF. The DNA of the CDR3 is TGCGCCAGCAGCCAAGCCGGGGGCGCGGGAGGAGGCAACGAGCAGTACTTC.

This clone has just one count. This rearrangement joins TRBV27 to TRBJ2-7; 11 nucleotides align to TRBD1. The trim removed 7 bases at V and 3 bases at J, leaving 2 bases unmatched. Germline V gives CDR1 MNHEY, CDR2 SMNVEV (reference sequence). CDR3 length: 13 residues. CDR3: CASTGTGGYEQYF. The CDR3 DNA reads as TGTGCCAGCACCGGGACAGGGGGCTACGAGCAGTACTTC.

The DNA for the CDR3 is TGCGCCAGCAGCCATTCTAGACAGGGGTTAGCCAAAAACATTCAGTACTTC. It specifies CASSHSRQGLAKNIQYF. The chain recombines TRBV4-3 with TRBJ2-4, with 8 bases lining up with TRBD1. This CDR3 is built from 17 residues. Per germline, CDR1 LGHNA and CDR2 YSLEER. V shed 3 bases and J 0 bases; nucleotides not matched to a gene: 7.

V and J are TRBV12-3 or TRBV12-4 and TRBJ2-7; D unclear. V was shortened by 7 bases and J by 2 bases, with 9 bases between the two germline ends. The CDR3 has 12 amino acids. The CDR3 nucleotides are TGTGCCAGCACAAACAGCCCCTACGAGCAGTACTTC. This sequence encodes CASTNSPYEQYF.

This rearrangement joins TRBV12-3 or TRBV12-4 to TRBJ2-7; 7 bases agree with TRBD1. The CDR3 extends over 13 amino acids. V dropped 6 bases and J dropped 3; count of bases not matched to a gene: 5. The CDR3 nucleotides read TGTGCCAGCAGACGACAGGGAATCTACGAGCAGTACTTC. It translates to CASRRQGIYEQYF.

The gene calls are TRBV18 and TRBJ2-7, with D tentatively TRBD1 (6 bases). The germline V gene encodes CDR1 KGHSH and CDR2 LQKENI. The ends were cut back, 6 bases at V and 2 bases at J, with 23 bases in the middle. The CDR3 has 17 amino acids. CDR3 residues: CASSPSPKDRIPYEQYF. CDR3 coding DNA: TGTGCCAGCTCGCCTAGCCCGAAAGACAGGATTCCCTACGAGCAGTACTTC.

This clone was observed a single time. This chain joins TRBV28 and TRBJ2-3; TRBD1 is a possible D gene (5 bases). CDR3 length: 14 residues. Germline-derived CDR1 and CDR2 are MDHEN and SYDVKM. The V end lost 6 bases, the J end lost 2 bases, and 12 bases lay between the germline ends. The CDR3 nucleotides are TGTGCCAGCAGCTATGGACAAATCACAGATACGCAGTATTTT. Protein: CASSYGQITDTQYF.

The count of this clone is one. V and J are TRBV10-3 and TRBJ2-7; the D gene could be TRBD1 or TRBD2 (6 bases each). Trimming pared 1 base from V and 4 bases from J, leaving 23 bases between. The CDR3 has 18 residues. Germline values: CDR1 ENHRY, CDR2 SYGVKD. This CDR3 is CAISELGTSLRREYEQYF. CDR3 in DNA: TGTGCCATCAGTGAGTTAGGGACAAGCTTAAGGAGGGAATACGAGCAGTACTTC.